These T cell receptor beta chains were read from a single sample in a study of T cell repertoires in cytomegalovirus infection. MiXCR was run by TCRdb on the reads, yielding one entry per CDR3 protein. Here the sample spans around 320,000 distinct CDR3 sequences, around 9.5% being singletons. The sequenced material came from PBMCs. These receptors were taken from a human donor in good health (CMV status not recorded). Some clones in this sample may be carry-over from other donors' samples. Each CDR3 is given without its conserved first and last residue. Each record gives: V gene, clone size, D gene, J gene, CDR3 protein. A D gene is named only where the DNA matches it firmly. Not every row has a clone size; where given, it reads once, few, many or a size class.

TRBV7-2,many,TRBD1,TRBJ2-7,ASSPDRGGPYEQY
TRBV12-3/TRBV12-4,few,TRBD2,TRBJ2-7,ASSSGGALNDEQY
TRBV18,-,TRBD2,TRBJ2-1,ASSQKPPWREAYNEQF
TRBV6-5,few,-,TRBJ2-5,ASRPLQVSETQY
TRBV6-2/TRBV6-3,few,-,TRBJ2-3,ASSYAVGQSTDTQY
TRBV5-1,few,-,TRBJ2-7,ASSRGTASSYEQY
TRBV7-3,few,-,TRBJ1-6,ASSTRTNSPLH
TRBV7-2,few,TRBD1,TRBJ1-2,ASSSPTGLYGYT
TRBV12-3/TRBV12-4,few,-,TRBJ2-5,ASSLGQGPETQY
TRBV7-9,many,-,TRBJ1-1,ASSAKTEGGKAF
TRBV6-2/TRBV6-3,few,-,TRBJ1-1,ASRRLVVNTEAF
TRBV2,once,TRBD1,TRBJ2-7,ASSSGQGAFYEQY
TRBV28,few,TRBD1,TRBJ1-1,ASSSYRGWTEAF
TRBV7-2,many,TRBD1,TRBJ1-2,ASSPGGQGILGYT
TRBV5-5,-,-,TRBJ2-1,ASSSSYSRSSYNEQF
TRBV7-8,many,-,TRBJ2-5,ASSLETFGGRLETQY
TRBV28,many,-,TRBJ1-1,ASTVSGDEAF
TRBV7-9,few,TRBD1,TRBJ1-1,ASSVAGGGDTEAF
TRBV10-3,few,-,TRBJ1-5,AIGRVSNQPQH
TRBV6-2/TRBV6-3,few,-,TRBJ2-7,ATFAGRSYEQY
TRBV23-1,few,-,TRBJ1-4,ASSRGNNEKLF
TRBV20-1,-,-,TRBJ2-7,SASLPSRDYEQY
TRBV7-2,many,TRBD1,TRBJ1-1,ASSDRGTEAF
TRBV4-3,many,-,TRBJ1-5,ASSQDLRGPQH
TRBV7-6,many,TRBD2,TRBJ2-1,ASSLLTSENNEQF
TRBV5-8,-,TRBD1,TRBJ2-1,ASSFQGALEVEQF
TRBV5-5,-,-,TRBJ1-5,ASSLGVGGGSNQPQH
TRBV7-2,-,-,TRBJ2-1,ASNLRSAAPSYNEQF